These 24 T cell receptor beta chains originate from one sample sequenced in a study of blood T cells in healthy people across ages. Primers used in a second PCR of roughly 7 to 12 cycles were a sample-barcoded 5' primer and a J-beta primer mix. TCRdb recomputed calls from the 5' RACE reads with MiXCR, one row per CDR3 protein. Of around 800,000 distinct CDR3 sequences listed, 60% to 80% are singletons. Sequenced: blood. These receptor sequences come from a man aged 25 to 45 in good health.

The chain couples TRBV4-1 to TRBJ1-4; maybe TRBD1 (6 bases). Trimming removed 0 bases at V and 7 bases at J, with 9 bases between. The CDR3 spans 14 residues. Germline assignment: CDR1 MGHRA and CDR2 YSYEKL. The CDR3 here is CASSQETGPEKLFF. The CDR3 DNA reads TGCGCCAGCAGCCAAGAGACAGGCCCTGAAAAACTGTTTTTT.

Remarks on this clonotype: A much larger clonotype is one base distant, so this may be a read error. The genes are TRBV18 and TRBJ1-5; the D gene is possibly TRBD1 (5 bases). Germline CDR1 is KGHSH and CDR2 is LQKENI. The CDR3 is made up of 15 amino acids. The chain's CDR3 is CASSGTAYSNPPQHF. CDR3 DNA sequence: TGTGCCAGCTCCGGGACCGCCTATAGCAATCCGCCCCAGCATTTT.

This chain connects TRBV12-3 or TRBV12-4 to TRBJ1-1; TRBD1 is a possible D gene (5 bases). The length of the CDR3 is 14 residues. The germline V and J ends were trimmed by 3 bases and 1 base, with 9 bases remaining between them. CDR3 region: CASSFGGRNTEAFF. CDR3 sequence (DNA): TGTGCCAGCAGTTTCGGGGGGAGGAACACTGAAGCTTTCTTT.

This clonotype was counted once. The chain has TRBV2 and TRBJ2-7; no firm D call. CDR1 is SNHLY and CDR2 is FYNNEI in the germline V gene. The CDR3 length is 13 residues. Trimming cost V 7 bases and J 0 bases, with 10 bases left between them. The CDR3 nucleotides are TGTGCCAGCAACGGGTTAAGCTCCTACGAGCAGTACTTC. Translating gives CASNGLSSYEQYF.

The chain joins TRBV20-1 to TRBJ2-5; 7 bases map to TRBD2. With V trimmed by 2 bases and J by 2 bases, 5 bases remained unmatched. Germline assignment: CDR1 DFQATT and CDR2 SNEGSKA (reference sequence). The CDR3 covers 14 residues. The DNA of the CDR3 is TGCAGTGCTAGACTATCGGGGGGACAAGAGACCCAGTACTTC. Its translation: CSARLSGGQETQYF.

This clonotype appeared a few times. This CDR3 reads CASSQDVGLRGEQYF. CDR3 coding DNA: TGCGCCAGCAGCCAAGATGTGGGACTCCGGGGCGAGCAGTACTTC. This sequence joins TRBV4-3 and TRBJ2-4, with a tentative D call TRBD2 (6 bases). The closer fit of TRBJ2-7 to the DNA end suggests the J call may be wrong. This CDR3 is 15 amino acids long. In germline, CDR1 is LGHNA, CDR2 YSLEER.

V gene TRBV25-1 combines with J gene TRBJ2-7; no definite D call. Germline CDR1 reads MGHDK; CDR2 reads SYGVNS. V lost 7 bases and J 6 bases, leaving 13 bases between the germline ends. The CDR3 covers 12 residues. DNA for the CDR3: TGTGCCAGCACCCCATGGGAAGGCGAGCAGTACTTC. Protein product: CASTPWEGEQYF.

This clonotype was counted at least ten times. This chain links TRBV12-3 or TRBV12-4 with TRBJ2-5; no clear D gene. V lost 3 bases, J lost 1 base, and 3 bases lay in between. CDR3 size: 12 residues. The DNA for the CDR3 is TGTGCCAGCAGTTTCGGCCAAGAGACCCAGTACTTC. This codes for CASSFGQETQYF.

The rearrangement uses TRBV12-3 or TRBV12-4 and TRBJ2-1, with D unclear. Trimming pared 7 bases from V and 0 bases from J, leaving 13 bases between. The CDR3 runs 15 residues. CDR3 loop: CASTSDPSSYNEQFF. The DNA of the CDR3 is TGTGCCAGCACCTCCGACCCATCCTCCTACAATGAGCAGTTCTTC.

V and J are TRBV7-3 and TRBJ2-2; no definite D call. V lost 5 bases, J lost 0 bases, and 4 bases lay in between. Germline loops: CDR1 SGHTA, CDR2 FQGTGA. This CDR3 is built from 13 residues. CDR3: CASSKANTGELFF. Here the CDR3 DNA reads TGTGCCAGCAGCAAGGCGAACACCGGGGAGCTGTTTTTT.

V gene TRBV6-6 combines with J gene TRBJ1-1; TRBD1 is a possible D gene (6 bases). CDR3 length equals 13 residues. The germline gives CDR1 MNHNY, CDR2 SVGAGI (reference sequence). Trimming took off 2 bases at V and 3 bases at J, with 7 bases between the two ends. CDR3 sequence reads: CASSYQGYTEAFF. The CDR3 nucleotides read TGTGCCAGCAGTTACCAGGGGTACACTGAAGCTTTCTTT.

This clonotype has only a few counts. This rearrangement joins TRBV28 to TRBJ2-3; D gene ambiguous. The CDR3 is 15 residues long. The germline V gene has CDR1 MDHEN and CDR2 SYDVKM. V shed 3 bases and J shed 0 bases, with 10 bases lying between them. The CDR3 protein is CASSFVTSSTDTQYF. The DNA for the CDR3 is TGTGCCAGCAGTTTCGTCACCTCGAGCACAGATACGCAGTATTTT.

The rearrangement uses TRBV7-8 and TRBJ2-5; D is perhaps TRBD2 (5 bases). The V end lost 1 base, the J end lost 4 bases, and 10 bases lay between the germline ends. There are 14 residues in the CDR3. Germline V lookup: CDR1 SGHVS, CDR2 FQNEAQ. CDR3 bases: TGTGCCAGCAGCTTAGTGGCTAGCCCAGAGACCCAGTACTTC. This translates into CASSLVASPETQYF. The full variable domain, its missing parts supplied by reference TRBV7-8 and TRBJ2-5, is GAGVSQSPRYKVAKRGQDVALRCDPISGHVSLFWYQQALGQGPEFLTYFQNEAQLDKSGLPSDRFFAERPEGSVSTLKIQRTQQEDSAVYLCASSLVASPETQYFGPGTRLLVL.

This clonotype was counted a few times. This rearrangement joins TRBV6-2 or TRBV6-3 to TRBJ2-4; D is tentatively TRBD1 or TRBD2 (5 bases each). CDR3 length: 15 residues. CDR1 and CDR2 (germline): MNHEY, SVGEGT. Trimming removed 6 bases at V and 13 bases at J, with 25 bases between. Written as DNA, the CDR3 is TGTGCCAGCAGCGGGGTTGGACACGGGATCGAGGAGCAGTACTTC. Protein: CASSGVGHGIEEQYF.

The rearrangement joins TRBV5-1 to TRBJ2-3; D uncertain. CDR3 length: 13 amino acids. The V gene lost 4 bases and the J gene lost 6 bases, with 12 bases spanning the gap. Germline assignment: CDR1 SGHRS and CDR2 YFSETQ. The CDR3 spells CASSGLERDTQYF. The CDR3 DNA reads as TGCGCCAGCAGCGGGCTAGAACGGGATACGCAGTATTTT.

CDR3: CASSQVGRSHEQYF. As DNA, the CDR3 is TGTGCCAGCAGCCAAGTCGGTCGCAGCCACGAGCAGTACTTC. The J gene is TRBJ2-4, the V gene TRBV14; D remains unclear. The J call may be incorrect, as the DNA end agrees better with TRBJ2-7. Looked up from germline, CDR1 is SGHDN and CDR2 is FVKESK. The CDR3 has 14 amino acids.

A single count supports this clonotype. The gene calls are TRBV13 and TRBJ2-7; D tentatively fits TRBD1 or TRBD2 (5 bases each). Germline loops: CDR1 PRHDT, CDR2 FYEKMQ (reference sequence). The germline V and J ends were trimmed by 5 bases and 4 bases, with 30 bases remaining between them. This CDR3 spans 19 amino acids. The CDR3 nucleotides read TGTGCCAGCAGCCCCAGTCCCGGCAGGGCCCTAAGTTGGGAGTACGAGCAGTACTTC. It translates to CASSPSPGRALSWEYEQYF.

This clonotype has only a few counts. This rearrangement joins TRBV4-2 to TRBJ2-1, with D possibly being TRBD2 (6 bases). The V gene's germline CDR1 is LGHNA and CDR2 YNFKEQ. Trimming stripped 0 bases from V and 5 bases from J, with 14 bases between. The CDR3 covers 16 residues. CDR3 amino acids: CASSQEGQGGNNEQFF. The DNA for the CDR3 is TGTGCCAGCAGCCAAGAGGGCCAGGGAGGCAACAATGAGCAGTTCTTC.

The rearrangement uses TRBV27 and TRBJ2-4; 9 bases align to TRBD1. Gene TRBJ2-5 matches the end of the DNA better, so the J call may be wrong. The germline gives CDR1 MNHEY, CDR2 SMNVEV (reference sequence). The CDR3 totals 17 residues. CDR3 nucleotides: TGTGCCAGCAGGAGACAGGGGGTTTGGCAATTCGGGGAGACCCAGTACTTC. It specifies CASRRQGVWQFGETQYF.

On this clonotype itself: This sequence may be a read error, since a much larger clone differs from it by one base. The chain has TRBV3-1 and TRBJ2-2; D not certain. CDR1 LGHDT and CDR2 YNNKEL come from the germline V gene (reference sequence). The CDR3 is 13 amino acids. The CDR3 region has the DNA TGTGCCAACAGCCTCGGGCGGAGCGGGGAGCTGTTTTTT. Protein sequence: CANSLGRSGELFF. Complete variable domain (other parts from reference TRBV3-1 and TRBJ2-2): DTAVSQTPKYLVTQMGNDKSIKCEQNLGHDTMYWYKQDSKKFLKIMFSYNNKELIINETVPNRFSPKSPDKAHLNLHINSLELGDSAVYFCANSLGRSGELFFGEGSRLTVL.

This clonotype was seen more than once but under ten times. The rearrangement uses TRBV7-8 and TRBJ2-3, with D maybe TRBD1 (5 bases). CDR1 is SGHVS and CDR2 is FQNEAQ in the germline V gene. This CDR3 contains 15 residues. Trimming stripped 2 bases from V and 2 bases from J, with 11 bases between. Here the CDR3 DNA reads TGTGCCAGCAGCTTACAGGGCCGTTACACAGATACGCAGTATTTT. Translated, it gives CASSLQGRYTDTQYF.

V gene TRBV12-3 or TRBV12-4 combines with J gene TRBJ2-1, with TRBD2 matching 8 bases. V trimming: 2 bases; J trimming: 0 bases; junction bases outside the gene matches: 6. This CDR3 comprises 17 residues. The CDR3 protein is CASSLRAGEVSYNEQFF. The CDR3 nucleotides read TGTGCCAGCAGTTTAAGAGCGGGGGAAGTCTCCTACAATGAGCAGTTCTTC.

This clonotype was detected a few times. This chain joins TRBV12-3 or TRBV12-4 and TRBJ2-5; 8 bases match TRBD2. V gave up 5 bases and J gave up 1 base; unmatched junction bases: 0. This CDR3 is 13 amino acids long. The CDR3 sequence: CASSTSGQETQYF. The CDR3, as DNA: TGTGCCAGCAGTACTAGCGGCCAAGAGACCCAGTACTTC.

The rearrangement joins TRBV24-1 to TRBJ2-3; possibly TRBD2 for D (6 bases). The CDR3 extends over 16 amino acids. V was clipped by 3 bases and J by 1 base, with 13 bases between them. CDR1 is KGHDR and CDR2 is SFDVKD in the germline V gene. CDR3 in DNA: TGTGCCACCAGTGATGGGCGGGGAGCGGGCACAGATACGCAGTATTTT. It codes for CATSDGRGAGTDTQYF.